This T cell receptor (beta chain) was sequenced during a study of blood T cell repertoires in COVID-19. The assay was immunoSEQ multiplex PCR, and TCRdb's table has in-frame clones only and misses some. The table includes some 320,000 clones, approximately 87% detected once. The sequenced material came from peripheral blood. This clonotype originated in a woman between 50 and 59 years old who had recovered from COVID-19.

Here the CDR3 reads CASSFTVDTEAFF. CDR3 nucleotide sequence: TGTGCCAGCAGTTTCACGGTGGACACTGAAGCTTTCTTT. The chain is built from TRBV6-1 and TRBJ1-1; no clear D. The CDR3 extends over 13 amino acids. V shed 5 bases and J shed 3 bases, with 10 bases lying between them. Germline assignment: CDR1 MNHNS and CDR2 SASEGT.